This TCR beta chain was captured in a study of read filtering for tumor transcriptome and immune sequencing. The germline V gene has CDR1 ENHRY and CDR2 SYGVKD. The CDR3 covers 16 residues. V was cut by 11 bases and J by 1 base, with 21 bases left in between. This clonotype was seen more than once but under ten times. From about 400 ng of RNA, a library with molecular barcoded alpha/delta and beta/gamma adaptors was made. Via MiXCR, TCRdb re-called the reads, giving one row per CDR3 protein. The table has 35,000 to 50,000 distinct CDR3 sequences, around 21% seen once. This receptor was taken from a donor at least 40 years old with multiple myeloma. Sequenced: a population of CD138-negative cells sorted from bone marrow. This chain joins TRBV10-3 and TRBJ2-4, with D unclear. In DNA form, the CDR3 reads TGTGCCTCAACAGCACTCCGGGCGATTGCCAAAAACATTCAGTACTTC. Its translation is CASTALRAIAKNIQYF.